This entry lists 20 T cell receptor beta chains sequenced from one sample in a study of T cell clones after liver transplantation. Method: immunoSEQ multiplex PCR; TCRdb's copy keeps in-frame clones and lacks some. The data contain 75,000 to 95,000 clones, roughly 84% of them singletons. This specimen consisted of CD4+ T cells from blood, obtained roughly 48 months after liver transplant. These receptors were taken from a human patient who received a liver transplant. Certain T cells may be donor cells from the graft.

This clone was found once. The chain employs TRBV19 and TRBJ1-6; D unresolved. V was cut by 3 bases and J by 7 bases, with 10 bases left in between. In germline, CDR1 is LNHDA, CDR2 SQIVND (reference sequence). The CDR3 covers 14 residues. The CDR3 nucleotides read TGTGCCAGTAGTATGGCGGGGAGGAATTCACCCCTCCACTTT. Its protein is CASSMAGRNSPLHF.

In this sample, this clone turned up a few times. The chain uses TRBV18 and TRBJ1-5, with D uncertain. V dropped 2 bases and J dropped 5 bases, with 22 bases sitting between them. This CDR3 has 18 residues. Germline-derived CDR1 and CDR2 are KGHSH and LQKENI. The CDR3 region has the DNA TGTGCCAGCTCACCAACACGCTTGTACAGCCATCTTTATCAGCCCCAGCATTTT. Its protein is CASSPTRLYSHLYQPQHF. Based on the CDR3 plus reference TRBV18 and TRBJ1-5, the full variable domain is NAGVMQNPRHLVRRRGQEARLRCSPMKGHSHVYWYRQLPEEGLKFMVYLQKENIIDESGMPKERFSAEFPKEGPSILRIQQVVRGDSAAYFCASSPTRLYSHLYQPQHFGDGTRLSIL.

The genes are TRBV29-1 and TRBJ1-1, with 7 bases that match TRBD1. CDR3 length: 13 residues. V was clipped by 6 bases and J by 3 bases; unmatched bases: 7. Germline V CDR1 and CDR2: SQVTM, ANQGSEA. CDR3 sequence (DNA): TGCAGCGTGAACAGGGGCCCGGACACTGAAGCTTTCTTT. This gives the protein CSVNRGPDTEAFF.

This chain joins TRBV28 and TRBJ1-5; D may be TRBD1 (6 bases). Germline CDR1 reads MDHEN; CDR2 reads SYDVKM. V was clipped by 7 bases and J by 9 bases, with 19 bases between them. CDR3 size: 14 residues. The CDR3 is CASIGGDTKRPQHF. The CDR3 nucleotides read TGTGCCAGCATTGGAGGGGACACTAAGAGGCCCCAGCATTTT.

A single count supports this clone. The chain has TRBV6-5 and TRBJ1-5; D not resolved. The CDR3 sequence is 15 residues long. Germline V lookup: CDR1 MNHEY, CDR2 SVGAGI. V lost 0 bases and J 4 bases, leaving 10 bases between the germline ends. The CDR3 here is CASSYSFAVNQPQHF. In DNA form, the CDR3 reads TGTGCCAGCAGTTACTCCTTTGCTGTTAATCAGCCCCAGCATTTT.

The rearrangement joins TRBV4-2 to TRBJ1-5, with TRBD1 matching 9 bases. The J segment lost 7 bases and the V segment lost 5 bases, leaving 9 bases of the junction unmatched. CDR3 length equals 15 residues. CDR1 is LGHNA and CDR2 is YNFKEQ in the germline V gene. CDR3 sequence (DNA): TGTGCCAGCAGCAAGAACAGGGGGCAAGGCCAGCCCCAGCATTTT. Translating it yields CASSKNRGQGQPQHF.

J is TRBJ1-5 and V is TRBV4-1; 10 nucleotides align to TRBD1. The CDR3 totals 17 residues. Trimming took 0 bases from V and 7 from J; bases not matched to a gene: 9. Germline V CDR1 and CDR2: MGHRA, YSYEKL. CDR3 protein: CASSQESRDRGRQPQHF. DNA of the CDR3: TGCGCCAGCAGCCAAGAAAGCCGGGACAGGGGACGGCAGCCCCAGCATTTT.

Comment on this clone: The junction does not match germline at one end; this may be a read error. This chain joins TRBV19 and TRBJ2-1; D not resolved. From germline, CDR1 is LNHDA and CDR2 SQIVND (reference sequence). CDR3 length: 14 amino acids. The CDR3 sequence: CASSIEPRTPRRLF. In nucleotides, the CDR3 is TGTGCCAGTAGTATAGAACCGAGGACCCCCCGGCGGCTCTTC.

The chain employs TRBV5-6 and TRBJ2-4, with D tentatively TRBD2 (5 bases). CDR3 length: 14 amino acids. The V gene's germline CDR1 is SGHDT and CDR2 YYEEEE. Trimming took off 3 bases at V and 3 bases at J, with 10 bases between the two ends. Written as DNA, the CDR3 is TGTGCCAGCAGCTCCCGGGGAATCAAAAACATTCAGTACTTC. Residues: CASSSRGIKNIQYF.

The CDR3: CASSGTGWGAFF. The CDR3 DNA reads as TGTGCCAGCAGTGGGACGGGATGGGGAGCTTTCTTT. This rearrangement joins TRBV6-1 to TRBJ1-1; D remains unclear. This CDR3 spans 12 amino acids. V was shortened by 4 bases and J by 10 bases, with 13 bases between the two germline ends. Germline CDR1 and CDR2: MNHNS and SASEGT.

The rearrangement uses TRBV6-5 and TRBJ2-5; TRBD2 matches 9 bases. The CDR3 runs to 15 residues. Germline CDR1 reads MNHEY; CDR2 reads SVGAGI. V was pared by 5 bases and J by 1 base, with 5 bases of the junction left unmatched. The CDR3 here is CASSRQRGAQETQYF. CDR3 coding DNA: TGTGCCAGCAGTCGACAGCGGGGGGCCCAAGAGACCCAGTACTTC.

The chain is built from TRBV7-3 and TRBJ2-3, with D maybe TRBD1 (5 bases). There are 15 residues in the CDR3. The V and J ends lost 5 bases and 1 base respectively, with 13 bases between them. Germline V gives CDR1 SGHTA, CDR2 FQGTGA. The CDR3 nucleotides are TGTGCCAGCAGCCTCGACAGAGGTGGCACAGATACGCAGTATTTT. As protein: CASSLDRGGTDTQYF. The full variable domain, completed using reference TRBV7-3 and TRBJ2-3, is GAGVSQTPSNKVTEKGKYVELRCDPISGHTALYWYRQSLGQGPEFLIYFQGTGAADDSGLPNDRFFAVRPEGSVSTLKIQRTERGDSAVYLCASSLDRGGTDTQYFGPGTRLTVL.

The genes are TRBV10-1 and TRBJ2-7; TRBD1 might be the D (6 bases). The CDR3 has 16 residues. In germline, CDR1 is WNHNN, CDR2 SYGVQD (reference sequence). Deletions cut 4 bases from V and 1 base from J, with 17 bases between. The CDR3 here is CASSAGEHRVSYEQYF. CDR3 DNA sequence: TGCGCCAGCAGTGCCGGTGAGCACAGGGTATCCTACGAGCAGTACTTC.

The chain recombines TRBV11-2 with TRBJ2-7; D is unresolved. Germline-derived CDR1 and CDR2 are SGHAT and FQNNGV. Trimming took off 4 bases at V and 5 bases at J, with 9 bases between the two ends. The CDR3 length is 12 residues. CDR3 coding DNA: TGTGCCAGCAGCTCGACACGTAACGAGCAGTACTTC. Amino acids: CASSSTRNEQYF.

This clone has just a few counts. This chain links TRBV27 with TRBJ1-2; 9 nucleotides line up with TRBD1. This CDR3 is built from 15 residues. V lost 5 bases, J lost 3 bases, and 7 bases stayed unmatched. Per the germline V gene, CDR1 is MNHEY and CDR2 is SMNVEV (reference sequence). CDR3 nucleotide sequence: TGTGCCAGCAGTCCACAGACAGGGGGGCACTATGGCTACACCTTC. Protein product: CASSPQTGGHYGYTF.

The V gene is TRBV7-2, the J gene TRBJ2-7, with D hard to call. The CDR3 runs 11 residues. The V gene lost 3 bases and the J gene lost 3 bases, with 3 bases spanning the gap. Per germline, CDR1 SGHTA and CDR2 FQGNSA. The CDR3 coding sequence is TGTGCCAGCAGCTTGGACTACGAGCAGTACTTC. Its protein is CASSLDYEQYF.

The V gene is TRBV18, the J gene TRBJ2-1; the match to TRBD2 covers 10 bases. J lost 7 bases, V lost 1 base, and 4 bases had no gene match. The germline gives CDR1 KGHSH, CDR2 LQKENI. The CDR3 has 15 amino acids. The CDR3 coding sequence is TGTGCCAGCTCACCACAGCGGGGGGGCGTAAATGAGCAGTTCTTC. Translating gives CASSPQRGGVNEQFF.

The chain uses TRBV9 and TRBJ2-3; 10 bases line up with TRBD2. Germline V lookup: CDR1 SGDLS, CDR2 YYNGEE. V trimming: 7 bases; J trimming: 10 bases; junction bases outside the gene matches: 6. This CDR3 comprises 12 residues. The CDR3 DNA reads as TGTGCCAGCGGAATAGCGGGAGGTTCGCAGTATTTT. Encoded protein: CASGIAGGSQYF.

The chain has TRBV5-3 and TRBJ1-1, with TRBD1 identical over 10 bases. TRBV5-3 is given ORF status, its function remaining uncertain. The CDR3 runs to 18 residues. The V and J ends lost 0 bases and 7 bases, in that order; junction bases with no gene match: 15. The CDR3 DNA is TGTGCCAGAAGCTTGGACCCGGGACAGGGGTGTCTAGAAGTTGAAGCTTTCTTT. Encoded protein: CARSLDPGQGCLEVEAFF.

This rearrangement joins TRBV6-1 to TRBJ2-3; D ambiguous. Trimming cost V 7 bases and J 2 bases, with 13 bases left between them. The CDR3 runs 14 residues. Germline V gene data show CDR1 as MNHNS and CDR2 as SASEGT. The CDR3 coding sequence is TGTGCCAGCATCGAACTGGGGTACACAGATACGCAGTATTTT. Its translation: CASIELGYTDTQYF.